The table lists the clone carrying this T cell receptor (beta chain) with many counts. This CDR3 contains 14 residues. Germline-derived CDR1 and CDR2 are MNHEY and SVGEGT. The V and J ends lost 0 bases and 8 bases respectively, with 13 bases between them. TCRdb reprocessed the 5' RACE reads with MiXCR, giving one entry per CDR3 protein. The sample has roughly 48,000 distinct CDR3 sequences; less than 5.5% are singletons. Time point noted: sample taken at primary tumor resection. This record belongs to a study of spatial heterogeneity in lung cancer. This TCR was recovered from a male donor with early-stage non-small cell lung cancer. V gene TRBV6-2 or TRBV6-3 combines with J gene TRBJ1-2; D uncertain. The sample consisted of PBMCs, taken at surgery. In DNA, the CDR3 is TGTGCCAGCAGTTACTCTGACAAGTTTGGAGGCTACACCTTC. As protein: CASSYSDKFGGYTF.